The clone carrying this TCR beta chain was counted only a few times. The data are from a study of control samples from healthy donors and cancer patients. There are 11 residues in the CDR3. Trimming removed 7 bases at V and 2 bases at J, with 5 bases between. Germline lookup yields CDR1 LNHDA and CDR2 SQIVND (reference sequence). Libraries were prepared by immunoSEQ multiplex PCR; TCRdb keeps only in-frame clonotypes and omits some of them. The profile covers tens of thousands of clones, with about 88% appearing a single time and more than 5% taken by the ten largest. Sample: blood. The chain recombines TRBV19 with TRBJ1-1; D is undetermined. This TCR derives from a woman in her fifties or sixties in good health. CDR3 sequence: CASKDNTEAFF. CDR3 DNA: TGTGCCAGTAAGGATAACACTGAAGCTTTCTTT.